Detailed here is one T cell receptor beta chain. These data originate in a study of T cells after yellow fever vaccination. Study details: Low-cell-number fractions were prepared with SMART-Seq v4 Ultra Low Input.

V was clipped by 5 bases and J by 0 bases, with 14 bases between them. The CDR3 consists of 17 residues. The germline V gene encodes CDR1 SGHAT and CDR2 FQNNGV. A single record per CDR3 protein comes from TCRdb applying MiXCR to the 5' RACE reads. The sample has about 260,000 distinct CDR3 sequences; around 5.3% are singletons. This chain connects TRBV11-2 to TRBJ2-6, with D perhaps given as TRBD1 or TRBD2 (6 bases each). The clonotype comes from a young man who received the YFV17D yellow fever vaccine. The sample here was CD4+ T cells sorted from PBMCs, taken on the day of the yellow fever booster vaccination. CDR3 nucleotides: TGTGCCAGCAGCCATAAGGGGGGACTCTCTGGGGCCAACGTCCTGACTTTC. It yields the protein CASSHKGGLSGANVLTF. The variable domain in full, completed from reference TRBV11-2 and TRBJ2-6, reads EAGVAQSPRYKIIEKRQSVAFWCNPISGHATLYWYQQILGQGPKLLIQFQNNGVVDDSQLPKDRFSAERLKGVDSTLKIQPAKLEDSAVYLCASSHKGGLSGANVLTFGAGSRLTVL.